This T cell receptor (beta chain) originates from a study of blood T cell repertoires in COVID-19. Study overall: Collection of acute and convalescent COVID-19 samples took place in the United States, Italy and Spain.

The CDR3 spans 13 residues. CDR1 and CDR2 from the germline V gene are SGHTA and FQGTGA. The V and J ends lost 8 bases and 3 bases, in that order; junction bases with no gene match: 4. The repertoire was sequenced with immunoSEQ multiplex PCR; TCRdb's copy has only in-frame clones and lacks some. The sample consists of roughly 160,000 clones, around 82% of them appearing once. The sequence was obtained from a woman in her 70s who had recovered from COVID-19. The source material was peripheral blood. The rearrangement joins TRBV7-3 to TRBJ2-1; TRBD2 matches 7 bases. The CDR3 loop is CASGASGYNEQFF. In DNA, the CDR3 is TGTGCCAGCGGGGCTAGCGGCTACAATGAGCAGTTCTTC.